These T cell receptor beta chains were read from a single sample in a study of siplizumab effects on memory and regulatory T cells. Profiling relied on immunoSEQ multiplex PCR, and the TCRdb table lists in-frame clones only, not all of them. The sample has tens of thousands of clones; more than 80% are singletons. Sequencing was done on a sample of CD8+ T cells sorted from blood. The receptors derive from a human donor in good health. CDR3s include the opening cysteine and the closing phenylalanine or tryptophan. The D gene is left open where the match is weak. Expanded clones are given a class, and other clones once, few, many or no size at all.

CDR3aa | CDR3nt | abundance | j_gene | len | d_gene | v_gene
CASSGWGVTTSEKETQYF | TGTGCCAGCAGCGGTTGGGGGGTAACGACTAGCGAGAAAGAGACCCAGTACTTC | NA | TRBJ2-5 | 18 | TRBD2 | TRBV11-3
CASMDISGANVLTF | TGTGCCAGCATGGACATCTCTGGGGCCAACGTCCTGACTTTC | NA | TRBJ2-6 | 14 | NA | TRBV2
CSVIRGYGYTF | TGCAGCGTAATCAGGGGCTACGGCTACACCTTC | NA | TRBJ1-2 | 11 | NA | TRBV29-1
CSVPGGANVLTF | TGCAGCGTTCCGGGTGGGGCCAACGTCCTGACTTTC | NA | TRBJ2-6 | 12 | NA | TRBV29-1
CASSLSRFSTDTQYF | TGTGCCAGCAGTTTATCCAGGTTTAGCACAGATACGCAGTATTTT | few | TRBJ2-3 | 15 | NA | TRBV28
CSVVTSDYNEQFF | TGCAGCGTTGTAACTAGCGATTACAATGAGCAGTTCTTC | NA | TRBJ2-1 | 13 | TRBD2 | TRBV29-1
CASSATTGTGNTIYF | TGTGCCAGCAGCGCAACTACAGGGACCGGAAACACCATATATTTT | NA | TRBJ1-3 | 15 | NA | TRBV9
CASSPLAGGYEQYF | TGTGCCAGCAGCCCCCTAGCGGGAGGCTACGAGCAGTACTTC | NA | TRBJ2-7 | 14 | TRBD2 | TRBV7-6
CASSVGGGMAYEQYF | TGTGCCAGCAGCGTAGGAGGCGGTATGGCCTACGAGCAGTACTTC | NA | TRBJ2-7 | 15 | NA | TRBV9
CASSRQGTGELFF | TGTGCCAGCAGTCGACAGGGTACCGGGGAGCTGTTTTTT | NA | TRBJ2-2 | 13 | TRBD1 | TRBV6-5
CASRAGTGAYEQYF | TGTGCCAGCAGGGCCGGGACAGGGGCCTACGAGCAGTACTTC | NA | TRBJ2-7 | 14 | TRBD1 | TRBV5-4
CASSGPGLAIETQYF | TGTGCCAGCAGCGGACCGGGACTAGCTATTGAGACCCAGTACTTC | NA | TRBJ2-5 | 15 | TRBD2 | TRBV9
CASSPIAGETADTQYF | TGTGCCAGCAGTCCGATAGCGGGAGAAACGGCAGATACGCAGTATTTT | NA | TRBJ2-3 | 16 | TRBD2 | TRBV28
CASSPGGQNYGYTF | TGTGCCAGTAGCCCCGGGGGCCAAAACTATGGCTACACCTTC | NA | TRBJ1-2 | 14 | NA | TRBV19
CSGGDSGTDTQYF | TGCAGCGGGGGGGACAGCGGGACAGATACGCAGTATTTT | NA | TRBJ2-3 | 13 | NA | TRBV29-1
CASSTTSGRAPDTQYF | TGTGCCAGCAGCACTACTAGCGGGAGGGCCCCGGATACGCAGTATTTT | NA | TRBJ2-3 | 16 | TRBD2 | TRBV28
CASSGGLAGVSGEQFF | TGTGCCAGCAGTGGGGGACTAGCGGGAGTTTCTGGTGAGCAGTTCTTC | NA | TRBJ2-1 | 16 | TRBD2 | TRBV2
CASSQGDSGAIDTQYF | TGCGCCAGCAGCCAAGGGGACTCGGGAGCAATAGATACGCAGTATTTT | once | TRBJ2-3 | 16 | NA | TRBV4-1
CASSLAFFTGLNF | TGCGCCAGCAGCTTGGCATTTTTCACAGGGTTGAACTTC | NA | TRBJ1-2 | 13 | NA | TRBV5-1
CASSEPGKETQYF | TGTGCCAGCAGTGAACCAGGGAAAGAGACCCAGTACTTC | NA | TRBJ2-5 | 13 | NA | TRBV2
CASSQVGAGEQYF | TGCGCCAGCAGCCAAGTCGGGGCAGGCGAGCAGTACTTC | NA | TRBJ2-7 | 13 | NA | TRBV4-3
CASSLSSGYEQYF | TGTGCCAGCAGTCTTTCCTCAGGCTACGAGCAGTACTTC | few | TRBJ2-7 | 13 | NA | TRBV27
CASSVYGTGDEQFF | TGTGCCAGCAGCGTTTACGGGACAGGGGACGAGCAGTTCTTC | NA | TRBJ2-1 | 14 | TRBD1 | TRBV7-8